Here is one TCR beta chain with its context. Clones were read by immunoSEQ multiplex PCR, and TCRdb kept only the in-frame ones, dropping some. The sample lists more than 150,000 clones; about 83% were seen once. This sample is drawn from a study of Ad26.COV2.S vaccination and SARS-CoV-2 variants. The CDR3 extends over 15 amino acids. Looked up from germline, CDR1 is LNHNV and CDR2 is YYDKDF (reference sequence). Between the trimmed V and J ends, which lost 5 bases and 5 bases, there was a span of 18 bases. Material: peripheral blood, obtained after recovery from COVID-19. The source is a human donor who had recovered from COVID-19. This chain uses TRBV15 with TRBJ2-5; a weak D match, TRBD2 (6 bases). The DNA of the CDR3 is TGTGCCACCAGCCGCCCGACTAGTAGATTGGAGACCCAGTACTTC. Translated, it gives CATSRPTSRLETQYF.